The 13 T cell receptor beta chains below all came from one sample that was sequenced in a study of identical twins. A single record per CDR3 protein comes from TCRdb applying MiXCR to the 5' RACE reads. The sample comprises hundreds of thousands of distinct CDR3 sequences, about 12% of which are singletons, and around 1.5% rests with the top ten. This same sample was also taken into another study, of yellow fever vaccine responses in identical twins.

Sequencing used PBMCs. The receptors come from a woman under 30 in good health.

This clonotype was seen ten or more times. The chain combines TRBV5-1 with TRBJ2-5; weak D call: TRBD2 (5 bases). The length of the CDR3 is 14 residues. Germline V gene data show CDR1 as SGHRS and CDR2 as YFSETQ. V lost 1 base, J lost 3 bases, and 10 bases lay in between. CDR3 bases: TGCGCCAGCAGCTTGAGAAGCGGTGAAGAGACCCAGTACTTC. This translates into CASSLRSGEETQYF.

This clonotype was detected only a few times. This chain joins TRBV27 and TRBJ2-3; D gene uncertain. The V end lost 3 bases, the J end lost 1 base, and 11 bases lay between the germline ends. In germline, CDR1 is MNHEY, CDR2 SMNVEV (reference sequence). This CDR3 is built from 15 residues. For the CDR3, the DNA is TGTGCCAGCAGTTTTCTAGACGAGGGCACAGATACGCAGTATTTT. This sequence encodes CASSFLDEGTDTQYF.

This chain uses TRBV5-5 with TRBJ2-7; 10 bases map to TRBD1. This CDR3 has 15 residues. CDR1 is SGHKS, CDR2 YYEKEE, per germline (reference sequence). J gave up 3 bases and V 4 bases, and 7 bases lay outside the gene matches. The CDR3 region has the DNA TGTGCCAGCAGCATTGCGGGACAGGGGAACTACGAGCAGTACGTC. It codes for CASSIAGQGNYEQYV.

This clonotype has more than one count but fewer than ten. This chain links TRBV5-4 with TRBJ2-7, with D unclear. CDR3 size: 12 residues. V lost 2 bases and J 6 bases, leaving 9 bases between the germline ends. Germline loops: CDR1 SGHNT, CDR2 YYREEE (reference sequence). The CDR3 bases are TGTGCCAGCAGCTTCACGGCCGGCGAGCAGTACTTC. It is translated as CASSFTAGEQYF.

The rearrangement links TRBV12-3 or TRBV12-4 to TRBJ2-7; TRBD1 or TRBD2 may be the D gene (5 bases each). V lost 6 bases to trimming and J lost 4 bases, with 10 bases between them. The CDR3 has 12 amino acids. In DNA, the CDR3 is TGTGCCAGCAGCAGAGGGGCGTACGAGCAGTACTTC. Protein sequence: CASSRGAYEQYF.

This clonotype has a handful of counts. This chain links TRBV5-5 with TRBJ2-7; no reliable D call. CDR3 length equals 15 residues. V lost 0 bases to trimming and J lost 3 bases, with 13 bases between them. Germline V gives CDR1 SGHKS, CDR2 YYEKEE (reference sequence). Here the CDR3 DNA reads TGTGCCAGCAGCTTGGTGGCCATCTCTCTCTACGAGCAGTACTTC. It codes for CASSLVAISLYEQYF.

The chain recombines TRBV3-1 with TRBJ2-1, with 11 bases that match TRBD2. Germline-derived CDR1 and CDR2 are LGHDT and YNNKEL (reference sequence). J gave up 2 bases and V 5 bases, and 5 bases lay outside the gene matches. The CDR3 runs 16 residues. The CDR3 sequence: CASSGLAGGPYNEQFF. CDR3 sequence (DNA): TGTGCCAGCAGCGGTCTAGCGGGGGGTCCCTACAATGAGCAGTTCTTC.

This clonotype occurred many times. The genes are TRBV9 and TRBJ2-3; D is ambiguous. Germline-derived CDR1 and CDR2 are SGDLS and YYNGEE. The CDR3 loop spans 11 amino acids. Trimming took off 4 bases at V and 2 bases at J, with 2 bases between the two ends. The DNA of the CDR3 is TGTGCCAGCAGCATCACAGATACGCAGTATTTT. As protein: CASSITDTQYF.

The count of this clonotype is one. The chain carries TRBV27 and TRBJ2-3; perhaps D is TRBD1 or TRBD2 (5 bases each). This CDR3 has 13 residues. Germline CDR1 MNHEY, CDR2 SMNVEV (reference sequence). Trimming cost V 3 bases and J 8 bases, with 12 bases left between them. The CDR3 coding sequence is TGTGCCAGCAGTTTGGGGACGGCCGGTACGCAGTATTTT. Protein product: CASSLGTAGTQYF.

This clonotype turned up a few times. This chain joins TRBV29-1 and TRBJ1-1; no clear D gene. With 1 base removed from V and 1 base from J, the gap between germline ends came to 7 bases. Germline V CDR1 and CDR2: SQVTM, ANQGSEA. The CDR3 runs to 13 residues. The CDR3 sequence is CSVEGAPNTEAFF. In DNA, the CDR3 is TGCAGCGTTGAAGGGGCCCCGAACACTGAAGCTTTCTTT. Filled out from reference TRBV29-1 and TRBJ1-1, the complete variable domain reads SAVISQKPSRDICQRGTSLTIQCQVDSQVTMMFWYRQQPGQSLTLIATANQGSEATYESGFVIDKFPISRPNLTFSTLTVSNMSPEDSSIYLCSVEGAPNTEAFFGQGTRLTVV.

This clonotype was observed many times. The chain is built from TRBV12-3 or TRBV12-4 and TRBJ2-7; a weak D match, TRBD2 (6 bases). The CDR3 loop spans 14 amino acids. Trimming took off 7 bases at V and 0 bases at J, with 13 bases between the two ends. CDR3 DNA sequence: TGTGCCAGCACCAAAAGACTAGACTCCTACGAGCAGTACTTC. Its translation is CASTKRLDSYEQYF.

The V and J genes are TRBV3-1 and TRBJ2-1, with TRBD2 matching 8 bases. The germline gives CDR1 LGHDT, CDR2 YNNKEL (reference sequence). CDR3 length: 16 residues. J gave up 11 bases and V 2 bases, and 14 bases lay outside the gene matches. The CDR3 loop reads CASSQSPGLGSSKQFF. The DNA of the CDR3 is TGTGCCAGCAGCCAATCACCGGGACTAGGGAGTAGTAAGCAGTTCTTC.

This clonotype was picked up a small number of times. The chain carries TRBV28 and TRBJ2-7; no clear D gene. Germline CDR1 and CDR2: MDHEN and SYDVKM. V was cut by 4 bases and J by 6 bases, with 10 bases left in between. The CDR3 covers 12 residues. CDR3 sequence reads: CASSWSELEQYF. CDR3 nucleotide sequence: TGTGCCAGCAGTTGGTCAGAACTCGAGCAGTACTTC. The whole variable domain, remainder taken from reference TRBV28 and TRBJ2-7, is DVKVTQSSRYLVKRTGEKVFLECVQDMDHENMFWYRQDPGLGLRLIYFSYDVKMKEKGDIPEGYSVSREKKERFSLILESASTNQTSMYLCASSWSELEQYFGPGTRLTVT.